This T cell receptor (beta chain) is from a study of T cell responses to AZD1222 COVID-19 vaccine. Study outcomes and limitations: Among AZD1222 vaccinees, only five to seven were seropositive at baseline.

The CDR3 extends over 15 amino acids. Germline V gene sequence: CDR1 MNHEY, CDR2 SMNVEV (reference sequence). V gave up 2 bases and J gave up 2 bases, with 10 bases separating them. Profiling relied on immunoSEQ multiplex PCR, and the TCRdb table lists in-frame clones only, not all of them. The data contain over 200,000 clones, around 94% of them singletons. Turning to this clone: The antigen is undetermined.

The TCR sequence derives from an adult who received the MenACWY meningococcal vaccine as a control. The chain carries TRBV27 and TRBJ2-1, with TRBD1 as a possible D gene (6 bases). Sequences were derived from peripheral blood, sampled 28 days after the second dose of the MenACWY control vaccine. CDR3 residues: CASSLEHRAYNEQFF. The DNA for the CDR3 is TGTGCCAGCAGTTTAGAGCACAGGGCCTACAATGAGCAGTTCTTC.